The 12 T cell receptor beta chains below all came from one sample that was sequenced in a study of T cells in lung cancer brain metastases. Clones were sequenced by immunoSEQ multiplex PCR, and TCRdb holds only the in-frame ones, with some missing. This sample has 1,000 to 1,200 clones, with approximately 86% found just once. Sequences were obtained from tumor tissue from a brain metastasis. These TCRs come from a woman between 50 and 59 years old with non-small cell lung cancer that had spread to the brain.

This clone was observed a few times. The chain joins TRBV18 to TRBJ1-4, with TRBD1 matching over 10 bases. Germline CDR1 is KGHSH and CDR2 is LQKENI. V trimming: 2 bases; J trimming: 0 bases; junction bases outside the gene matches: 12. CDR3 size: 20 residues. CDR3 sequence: CASSPRSPTGTGATNEKLFF. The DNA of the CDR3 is TGTGCCAGCTCACCAAGGTCTCCAACCGGGACAGGGGCAACTAATGAAAAACTGTTTTTT.

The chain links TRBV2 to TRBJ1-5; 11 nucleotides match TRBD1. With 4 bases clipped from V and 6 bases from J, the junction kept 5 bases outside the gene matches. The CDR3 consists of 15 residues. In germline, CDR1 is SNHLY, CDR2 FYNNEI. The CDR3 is CASSARTGGGQPQHF. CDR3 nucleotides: TGTGCCAGCAGTGCTAGGACAGGGGGCGGTCAGCCCCAGCATTTT. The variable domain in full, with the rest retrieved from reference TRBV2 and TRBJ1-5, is EPEVTQTPSHQVTQMGQEVILRCVPISNHLYFYWYRQILGQKVEFLVSFYNNEISEKSEIFDDQFSVERPDGSNFTLKIRSTKLEDSAMYFCASSARTGGGQPQHFGDGTRLSIL.

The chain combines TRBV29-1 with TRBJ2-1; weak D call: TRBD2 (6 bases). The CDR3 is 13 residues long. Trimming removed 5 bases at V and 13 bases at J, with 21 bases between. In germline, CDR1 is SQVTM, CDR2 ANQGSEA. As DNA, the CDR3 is TGCAGCGTTTCCTTCCCGGAGGGCCCCACACAGTTCTTC. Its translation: CSVSFPEGPTQFF.

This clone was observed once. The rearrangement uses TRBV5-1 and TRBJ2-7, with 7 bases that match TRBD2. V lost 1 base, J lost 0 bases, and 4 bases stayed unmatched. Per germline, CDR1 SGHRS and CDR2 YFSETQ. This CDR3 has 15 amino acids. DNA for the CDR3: TGCGCCAGCAGCTTGTTACGCGGGAGCTCCTACGAGCAGTACTTC. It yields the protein CASSLLRGSSYEQYF. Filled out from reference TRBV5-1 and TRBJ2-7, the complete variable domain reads KAGVTQTPRYLIKTRGQQVTLSCSPISGHRSVSWYQQTPGQGLQFLFEYFSETQRNKGNFPGRFSGRQFSNSRSEMNVSTLELGDSALYLCASSLLRGSSYEQYFGPGTRLTVT.

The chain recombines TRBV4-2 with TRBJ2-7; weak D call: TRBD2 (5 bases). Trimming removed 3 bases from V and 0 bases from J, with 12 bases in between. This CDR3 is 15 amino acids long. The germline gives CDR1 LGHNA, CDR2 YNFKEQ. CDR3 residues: CASSQRTGSSYEQYF. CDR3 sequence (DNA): TGTGCCAGCAGCCAGAGGACTGGGAGCTCCTACGAGCAGTACTTC.

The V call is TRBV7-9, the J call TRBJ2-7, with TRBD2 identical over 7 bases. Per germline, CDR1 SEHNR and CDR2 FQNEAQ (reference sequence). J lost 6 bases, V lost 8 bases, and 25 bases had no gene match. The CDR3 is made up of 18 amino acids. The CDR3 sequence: CASGRLLMGGSKLREQYF. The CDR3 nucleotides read TGTGCCAGCGGACGGCTCCTAATGGGCGGGAGCAAGTTGCGCGAGCAGTACTTC.

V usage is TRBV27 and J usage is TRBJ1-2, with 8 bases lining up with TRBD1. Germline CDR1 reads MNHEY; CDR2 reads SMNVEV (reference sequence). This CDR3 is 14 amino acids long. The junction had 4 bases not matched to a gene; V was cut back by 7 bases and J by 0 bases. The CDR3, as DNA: TGTGCCAGCAAGACACAGGGGGCTAACTATGGCTACACCTTC. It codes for CASKTQGANYGYTF.

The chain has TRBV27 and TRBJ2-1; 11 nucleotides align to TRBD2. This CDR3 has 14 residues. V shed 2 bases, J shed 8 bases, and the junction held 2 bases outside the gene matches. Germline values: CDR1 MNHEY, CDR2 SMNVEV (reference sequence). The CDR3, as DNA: TGTGCCAGCAGTTTAGAACTAGCGGGAGATGAGCAGTTCTTC. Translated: CASSLELAGDEQFF.

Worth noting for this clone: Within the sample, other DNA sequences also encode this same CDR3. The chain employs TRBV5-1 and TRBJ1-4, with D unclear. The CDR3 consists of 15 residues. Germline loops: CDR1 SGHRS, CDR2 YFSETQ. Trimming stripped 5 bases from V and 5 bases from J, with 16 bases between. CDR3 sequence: CASRPLQSGNEKLFF. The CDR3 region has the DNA TGCGCCAGCAGACCCCTACAGAGCGGGAATGAAAAACTGTTTTTT.

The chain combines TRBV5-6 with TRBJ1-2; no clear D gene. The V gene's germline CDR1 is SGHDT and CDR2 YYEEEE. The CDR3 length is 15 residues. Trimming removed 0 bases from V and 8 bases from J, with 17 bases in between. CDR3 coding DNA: TGTGCCAGCAGCTTGGGTTTTACCTCCGGTGTGGGCTACACCTTC. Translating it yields CASSLGFTSGVGYTF.

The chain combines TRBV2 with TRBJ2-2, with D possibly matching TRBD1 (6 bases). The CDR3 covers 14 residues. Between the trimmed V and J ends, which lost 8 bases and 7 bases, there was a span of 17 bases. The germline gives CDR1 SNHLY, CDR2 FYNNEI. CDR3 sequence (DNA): TGTGCCAGCTGGGGGCAGGGGCAAGGCGGGGAGCTGTTTTTT. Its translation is CASWGQGQGGELFF.

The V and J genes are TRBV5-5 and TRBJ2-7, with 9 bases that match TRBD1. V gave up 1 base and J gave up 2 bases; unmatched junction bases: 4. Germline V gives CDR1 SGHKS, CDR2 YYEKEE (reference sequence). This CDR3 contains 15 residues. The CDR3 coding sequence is TGTGCCAGCAGCTTGCGGGGGACAGGGCCCTACGAGCAGTACTTC. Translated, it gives CASSLRGTGPYEQYF. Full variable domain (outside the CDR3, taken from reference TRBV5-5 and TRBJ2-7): DAGVTQSPTHLIKTRGQQVTLRCSPISGHKSVSWYQQVLGQGPQFIFQYYEKEERGRGNFPDRFSARQFPNYSSELNVNALLLGDSALYLCASSLRGTGPYEQYFGPGTRLTVT.